Below, 5 T cell receptor beta chains from the same sample are listed, as sequenced in a study of long-term antiretroviral therapy in people with HIV. Survey-level immunoSEQ v3.0 assays were run. Clones were sequenced by immunoSEQ multiplex PCR, and TCRdb holds only the in-frame ones, with some missing. The sample has about 16,000 clones, roughly 79% seen once. The sample here was unsorted PBMCs, taken 2.3 years after starting antiretroviral therapy. These receptors were obtained from a woman aged 40 to 50 with HIV.

The chain couples TRBV11-2 to TRBJ1-1; D unresolved. The CDR3 is made up of 17 amino acids. CDR1 and CDR2 from the germline V gene are SGHAT and FQNNGV. V was trimmed by 4 bases and J by 4 bases, leaving 22 bases between them. The CDR3, as DNA: TGTGCCAGCAGCTCGGATTACCGGGTGGCTGAGAGCACTGAAGCTTTCTTT. This codes for CASSSDYRVAESTEAFF.

The J gene is TRBJ2-1, the V gene TRBV9, with 9 positions matching TRBD2. Trimming cost V 3 bases and J 3 bases; bases outside gene matches: 4. This CDR3 is 15 amino acids long. Germline assignment: CDR1 SGDLS and CDR2 YYNGEE. The DNA of the CDR3 is TGTGCCAGCAGCGAGCGGGAGGTCTACTACAATGAGCAGTTCTTC. This gives the protein CASSEREVYYNEQFF.

This chain joins TRBV27 and TRBJ2-3; D is unclear. The CDR3 is made up of 15 amino acids. Germline V lookup: CDR1 MNHEY, CDR2 SMNVEV (reference sequence). The V end was cut by 8 bases, the J end by 2 bases, with 17 bases between. The CDR3 region has the DNA TGTGCCAGCGACCAAGACCCCCCCCACACAGATACGCAGTATTTT. Protein product: CASDQDPPHTDTQYF.

The J gene is TRBJ1-3, the V gene TRBV7-9; D is undetermined. CDR1 SEHNR and CDR2 FQNEAQ come from the germline V gene (reference sequence). The CDR3 sequence is 14 residues long. Trimming cost V 1 base and J 2 bases, with 6 bases left between them. CDR3 region: CASSLGGTGNTIYF. The CDR3 DNA sequence: TGTGCCAGCAGCTTAGGAGGTACTGGAAACACCATATATTTT.

The chain recombines TRBV6-6 with TRBJ1-1, with no clear D. The CDR3 is 16 amino acids. V was pared by 5 bases and J by 4 bases, with 20 bases between. Germline V gene data show CDR1 as MNHNY and CDR2 as SVGAGI (reference sequence). CDR3 protein: CASSRDNTNSGTEAFF. In nucleotides, the CDR3 is TGTGCCAGCAGTCGAGACAACACGAACTCGGGCACTGAAGCTTTCTTT.